These 8 T cell receptor beta chains were all obtained from the same sample, sequenced in a study of somatic mutations in cytotoxic T cells in rheumatoid arthritis (dated by TCRdb to about 2017). Receptors were amplified or captured by the immunoSEQ multiplex PCR assay. Not all clones reach the TCRdb copy of this immuneACCESS table, which keeps in-frame sequences only. Checked studies attribute under half of the gap to unresolved V genes and leave the rest unexplained. This sample has about 10,000 clones in its table, and about 91% of those were observed once. About 1% of the sample is in the top ten clones. Sequencing input: CD4+ T cells sorted from blood. The origin of the receptors is a young woman with rheumatoid arthritis.

This clone was detected only a few times. The genes are TRBV30 and TRBJ1-1; the match to TRBD1 covers 8 bases. Trimming removed 2 bases from V and 11 bases from J; junction bases left unmatched: 10. The CDR3 is 13 amino acids. CDR1 GTSNPN and CDR2 SVGIG come from the germline V gene (reference sequence). The CDR3 loop reads CAWSRDRIGVAFF. In nucleotides, the CDR3 is TGTGCCTGGAGTAGGGACAGGATAGGGGTGGCTTTCTTT.

The chain recombines TRBV10-3 with TRBJ2-7; TRBD2 aligns across 9 bases. Trimming took 4 bases from V and 3 from J; bases not matched to a gene: 1. Looked up from germline, CDR1 is ENHRY and CDR2 is SYGVKD. This CDR3 spans 13 amino acids. CDR3 sequence reads: CAISGTSDYEQYF. The CDR3 nucleotides read TGTGCCATCAGTGGGACTAGCGACTACGAGCAGTACTTC.

The gene calls are TRBV6-5 and TRBJ2-7, with TRBD1 as a possible D gene (6 bases). Between the trimmed V and J ends, which lost 0 bases and 7 bases, there was a span of 7 bases. CDR1 is MNHEY, CDR2 SVGAGI, per germline. This CDR3 contains 12 residues. The chain's CDR3 is CASSYSTGEQYF. In DNA, the CDR3 is TGTGCCAGCAGTTACTCGACAGGAGAGCAGTACTTC.

The V gene is TRBV2, the J gene TRBJ2-3; weak D call: TRBD1 (7 bases). The germline gives CDR1 SNHLY, CDR2 FYNNEI. This CDR3 is built from 16 residues. V was clipped by 10 bases and J by 0 bases, with 20 bases between them. The CDR3 is CAINAGAGGSTDTQYF. CDR3 nucleotides: TGTGCCATCAACGCTGGTGCAGGGGGGAGCACAGATACGCAGTATTTT.

This chain connects TRBV30 to TRBJ1-2, with D possibly matching TRBD1 (6 bases). V was pared by 3 bases and J by 1 base, with 9 bases between. Looked up from germline, CDR1 is GTSNPN and CDR2 is SVGIG (reference sequence). The CDR3 consists of 13 residues. CDR3 nucleotides: TGTGCCTGGAGGCCAGGGGATAACTATGGCTACACCTTC. This encodes CAWRPGDNYGYTF.

The V gene is TRBV27, the J gene TRBJ2-1; TRBD2 matches 11 bases. The CDR3 is made up of 15 amino acids. After removal of 4 bases from V and 8 bases from J, the junction contained 7 bases not matched to a gene. Germline CDR1 is MNHEY and CDR2 is SMNVEV (reference sequence). The CDR3 coding sequence is TGTGCCAGCAGTTCCTTAGCGGGAGGGCAGTATGAGCAGTTCTTC. Its translation: CASSSLAGGQYEQFF.

The J gene is TRBJ2-7, the V gene TRBV7-2; the match to TRBD2 covers 8 bases. The CDR3 totals 14 residues. With 8 bases clipped from V and 0 bases from J, the junction kept 6 bases outside the gene matches. Germline assignment: CDR1 SGHTA and CDR2 FQGNSA. The CDR3 DNA reads TGTGCCAGCTCCTACAGCGGGAGCTCCTACGAGCAGTACTTC. Protein: CASSYSGSSYEQYF.

The genes are TRBV15 and TRBJ1-1; possibly TRBD1 for D (5 bases). There are 13 residues in the CDR3. The V end lost 0 bases, the J end lost 5 bases, and 7 bases lay between the germline ends. From germline, CDR1 is LNHNV and CDR2 YYDKDF (reference sequence). For the CDR3, the DNA is TGTGCCACCAGCAGAGATCAGGGAACTGAAGCTTTCTTT. Its protein is CATSRDQGTEAFF. The entire variable domain, with the rest obtained from reference TRBV15 and TRBJ1-1, is as follows: DAMVIQNPRYQVTQFGKPVTLSCSQTLNHNVMYWYQQKSSQAPKLLFHYYDKDFNNEADTPDNFQSRRPNTSFCFLDIRSPGLGDTAMYLCATSRDQGTEAFFGQGTRLTVV.